These 21 T cell receptor beta chains came from one sample sequenced in a study of T cells in Graves' hyperthyroidism and ophthalmopathy. RNA transcripts served as the template for amplifying TCR beta CDR3 regions. Primed by the HTBI set, a first-round RT-PCR was run on the TCR CDR3. TCRdb re-called the multiplex PCR reads through MiXCR, storing one row per CDR3 protein. The sample lists some 620,000 distinct CDR3 sequences; under 20% were seen once. Input material: blood. Source of these receptors: a woman under 40 with Graves' hyperthyroidism.

This clonotype was observed at least ten times. This chain joins TRBV20-1 and TRBJ2-7, with D perhaps matching TRBD2 (6 bases). Deletions cut 4 bases from V and 2 bases from J, with 12 bases between. The CDR3 consists of 13 residues. CDR1 is DFQATT, CDR2 SNEGSKA, per germline (reference sequence). The CDR3 coding sequence is TGCAGTGCTACGGCGGGACGGGCCTACGAGCAGTACTTC. This gives the protein CSATAGRAYEQYF.

This clonotype was counted a few times. The rearrangement links TRBV20-1 to TRBJ2-3; D ambiguous. The ends were cut back, 4 bases at V and 5 bases at J, with 7 bases in the middle. Germline values: CDR1 DFQATT, CDR2 SNEGSKA (reference sequence). This CDR3 contains 11 residues. The CDR3, as DNA: TGCAGTGCTATTAACATAGATACGCAGTATTTT. This codes for CSAINIDTQYF.

Ten or more counts support this clonotype. J is TRBJ2-7 and V is TRBV2; D is perhaps TRBD2 (6 bases). The V gene's germline CDR1 is SNHLY and CDR2 FYNNEI. This CDR3 spans 17 amino acids. The germline V and J ends were trimmed by 7 bases and 2 bases, with 24 bases remaining between them. The CDR3: CASTWATSPHGAYEQYF. The CDR3 DNA reads TGTGCCAGCACGTGGGCTACTAGCCCGCATGGGGCCTACGAGCAGTACTTC.

As regards this clonotype: Since a much larger clone is just one base distant, this may be a read error. J is TRBJ2-5 and V is TRBV28, with 7 bases that match TRBD1. The tail of the sequence fits TRBJ2-1 better, so the J call may be wrong. This CDR3 is built from 15 residues. Germline assignment: CDR1 MDHEN and CDR2 SYDVKM. The CDR3 DNA is TGTGCCAGCAGCAGAGAGGGGGCGAGAGCAGAGACCCAGTTCTTC. Its translation is CASSREGARAETQFF.

This clonotype has ten or more counts. V is TRBV28 and J is TRBJ1-1, with TRBD1 matching over 7 bases. The CDR3 has 15 amino acids. V trimming: 4 bases; J trimming: 0 bases; junction bases outside the gene matches: 5. Germline V gene sequence: CDR1 MDHEN, CDR2 SYDVKM. The CDR3 DNA sequence: TGTGCCAGCAGTTCACAGGGGCTAATGAACACTGAAGCTTTCTTT. Protein product: CASSSQGLMNTEAFF.

Ten or more counts support this clonotype. The chain links TRBV20-1 to TRBJ2-7, with a tentative D call TRBD2 (6 bases). Germline-derived CDR1 and CDR2 are DFQATT and SNEGSKA (reference sequence). The CDR3 length is 14 residues. Trimming pared 5 bases from V and 4 bases from J, leaving 18 bases between. In nucleotides, the CDR3 is TGCAGTGCTGACGGGACTTTTGGGATTTACGAGCAGTACTTC. Translated: CSADGTFGIYEQYF.

With regard to this clonotype: Just one base apart from a much larger clone, this may be a read error. The chain joins TRBV7-9 to TRBJ1-2; maybe TRBD1 (5 bases). CDR1 is SEHNR, CDR2 FQNEAQ, per germline (reference sequence). The CDR3 covers 15 residues. The CDR3 reads CASSLALRANYGCTF. In DNA form, the CDR3 reads TGTGCCAGCAGCTTAGCTCTCAGGGCTAACTATGGCTGCACCTTC.

This clonotype was seen a few times. The chain uses TRBV2 and TRBJ1-3; the match to TRBD1 covers 9 bases. Germline-derived CDR1 and CDR2 are SNHLY and FYNNEI. The V and J ends lost 5 bases and 3 bases, in that order; junction bases with no gene match: 20. The CDR3 has 20 amino acids. Written as DNA, the CDR3 is TGTGCCAGCAGTCTCATCCAGAACAGGGGGCAAGAGAGAGATGGAAACACCATATATTTT. Its translation: CASSLIQNRGQERDGNTIYF.

As for this clonotype: The CDR3 does not end in the conserved phenylalanine or tryptophan, so this is likely a read error. V gene TRBV5-5 combines with J gene TRBJ2-3; 10 positions agree with TRBD1. Trimming cost V 1 base and J 6 bases; bases outside gene matches: 8. This CDR3 has 16 amino acids. The germline CDR1 and CDR2 sequences are SGHKS and YYEKEE (reference sequence). CDR3 sequence: CASSLYGDRGRDTQYL. In nucleotides, the CDR3 is TGTGCCAGCAGCTTGTACGGGGACAGGGGTCGTGATACGCAGTATCTT.

This clonotype was seen a handful of times. This CDR3 reads CASAPRLAGGPPETQYF. DNA for the CDR3: TGTGCCAGCGCCCCTCGACTGGCGGGAGGGCCTCCTGAGACCCAGTACTTC. The V and J genes are TRBV6-2 or TRBV6-3 and TRBJ2-5; 9 bases line up with TRBD2. V lost 8 bases, J lost 5 bases, and 18 bases stayed unmatched. Germline CDR1 reads MNHEY; CDR2 reads SVGEGT. This CDR3 has 17 amino acids.

This clonotype was detected many times. This rearrangement joins TRBV3-1 to TRBJ2-1, with 10 bases that match TRBD2. Trimming cost V 4 bases and J 7 bases; bases outside gene matches: 7. This CDR3 is 15 amino acids long. Per germline, CDR1 LGHDT and CDR2 YNNKEL (reference sequence). CDR3 coding DNA: TGTGCCAGCAGCCCGGGGACTAGCGCGGCTAATGAGCAGTTCTTC. Its translation is CASSPGTSAANEQFF.

This clonotype was recorded at least ten times. The chain joins TRBV3-2 to TRBJ2-1; no DNA check was done on the table's D call, TRBD1. TRBV3-2 is classified as a pseudogene. CDR3 length: 16 amino acids. CDR3 residues: CASSQVRGLFYNEQFF. Written as DNA, the CDR3 is TGTGCCAGCAGCCAAGTAAGGGGTCTCTTTTACAATGAGCAGTTCTTC.

Many counts were recorded for this clonotype. The rearrangement links TRBV28 to TRBJ2-5; D gene ambiguous. Trimming took off 3 bases at V and 6 bases at J, with 11 bases between the two ends. CDR1 and CDR2 from the germline V gene are MDHEN and SYDVKM. CDR3 length: 13 amino acids. CDR3 bases: TGTGCCAGCAGTTTGAAAGTTGCCAAGACCCAGTACTTC. Encoded protein: CASSLKVAKTQYF.

This clonotype was recorded a few times. The chain links TRBV2 to TRBJ2-3, with 8 bases identical to TRBD2. Germline V gene lookup returns CDR1 SNHLY and CDR2 FYNNEI. The CDR3 runs to 15 residues. Trimming cost V 6 bases and J 4 bases; bases outside gene matches: 9. DNA for the CDR3: TGTGCCAGCAGCGAGCGGGGGTGGAGCGCAGATACGCAGTATTTT. Its translation is CASSERGWSADTQYF.

This clonotype was recorded a few times. This sequence joins TRBV7-9 and TRBJ1-2, with TRBD1 as a possible D gene (5 bases). V lost 0 bases and J 8 bases, leaving 13 bases between the germline ends. Germline CDR1 is SEHNR and CDR2 is FQNEAQ (reference sequence). This CDR3 contains 14 residues. DNA for the CDR3: TGTGCCAGCAGCTTAGCTTCTCGTGCAGGGGGCTACACCTTC. Protein sequence: CASSLASRAGGYTF.

This chain connects TRBV29-1 to TRBJ2-5, with D unresolved. V dropped 5 bases and J dropped 0 bases, with 7 bases sitting between them. In germline, CDR1 is SQVTM, CDR2 ANQGSEA. The CDR3 loop spans 12 amino acids. The CDR3 DNA sequence: TGCAGCGTTCCAACGTACCAAGAGACCCAGTACTTC. This encodes CSVPTYQETQYF.

This clonotype was counted ten times or more. The chain joins TRBV3-1 to TRBJ2-7, with no clear D. The ends were cut back, 4 bases at V and 2 bases at J, with 9 bases in the middle. CDR3 length equals 13 residues. Germline CDR1 is LGHDT and CDR2 is YNNKEL (reference sequence). CDR3 sequence reads: CASSRSFTYEQYF. In nucleotides, the CDR3 is TGTGCCAGCAGCCGGAGCTTCACCTACGAGCAGTACTTC.

The rearrangement uses TRBV7-6 and TRBJ2-2; TRBD2 is a possible D gene (7 bases). The CDR3 runs 15 residues. V lost 1 base and J 7 bases, leaving 13 bases between the germline ends. Germline CDR1 and CDR2: SGHVS and FNYEAQ. CDR3 sequence (DNA): TGTGCCAGCAGCTTAGTCGGGGGGCAGGACGGGGAGCTGTTTTTT. This gives the protein CASSLVGGQDGELFF.

Many counts were recorded for this clonotype. The chain links TRBV6-2 or TRBV6-3 to TRBJ2-1; TRBD2 aligns across 13 bases. The V and J ends lost 2 bases and 7 bases, in that order; junction bases with no gene match: 5. The CDR3 loop spans 16 amino acids. Germline loops: CDR1 MNHEY, CDR2 SVGEGT. The CDR3 region has the DNA TGTGCCAGCAGTTACCTCGGACTAGCGGGAGCTAATGAGCAGTTCTTC. It translates to CASSYLGLAGANEQFF.

This clonotype was counted a few times. The junction shows a germline mismatch at one end, possibly a read error. V usage is TRBV7-7 and J usage is TRBJ2-7, with 8 bases matching TRBD1. The CDR3 runs 14 residues. CDR1 SSHAT and CDR2 FNYEAQ come from the germline V gene (reference sequence). The CDR3 DNA follows: TGTGCTAGCAGCAACCAGACAGGGGCTTGCGAGCAGTACTTC. As protein: CASSNQTGACEQYF.

There are a few counts of this clonotype. This rearrangement joins TRBV9 to TRBJ2-1, with TRBD2 matching over 11 bases. J gave up 8 bases and V 4 bases, and 8 bases lay outside the gene matches. The V gene's germline CDR1 is SGDLS and CDR2 YYNGEE. The CDR3 spans 15 residues. CDR3 region: CASSPTSGMRDEQFF. CDR3 bases: TGTGCCAGCAGCCCGACTAGCGGGATGAGGGATGAGCAGTTCTTC. The full variable domain, in which reference TRBV9 and TRBJ2-1 provide the parts outside the CDR3, is DSGVTQTPKHLITATGQRVTLRCSPRSGDLSVYWYQQSLDQGLQFLIQYYNGEERAKGNILERFSAQQFPDLHSELNLSSLELGDSALYFCASSPTSGMRDEQFFGPGTRLTVL.